The 11 T cell receptor beta chains presented below share a single source sample, sequenced in a study of CD8+CD57+ T cells in acquired aplastic anemia. Sequencing involved patients with CD8+CD57+ cell expansion previously shown by flow cytometry. The template for TCR beta VDJ and CDR3 sequence profiling was genomic DNA. TCRdb reprocessed the reads with MiXCR, giving one entry per CDR3 protein. The repertoire has around 150,000 distinct CDR3 sequences, about 64% of them found once; the top ten carry roughly half. Sequencing was done on a sample of sorted CD4+, CD8+, or CD8+CD57+ T cells (not recorded which) from PBMCs. Source of these receptors: a human donor with aplastic anemia.

V usage is TRBV5-1 and J usage is TRBJ1-5, with D uncertain. In germline, CDR1 is SGHRS, CDR2 YFSETQ. This CDR3 comprises 13 residues. V lost 3 bases to trimming and J lost 5 bases, with 9 bases between them. CDR3 in amino acids: CASSSIPDQPQHF. Here the CDR3 DNA reads TGCGCCAGCAGCTCCATACCAGATCAGCCCCAGCATTTT.

For this clonotype: One junction end disagrees with the germline gene, perhaps due to a read error. V gene TRBV20-1 combines with J gene TRBJ2-1, with 7 positions matching TRBD2. Germline values: CDR1 DFQATT, CDR2 SNEGSKA (reference sequence). This CDR3 has 18 amino acids. In DNA, the CDR3 is TGCAGTGCTAGAGATCTCCCCCGGAAGAGCGGGACTGACAATGAGCGGTTCTTC. The encoded protein is CSARDLPRKSGTDNERFF.

This clonotype was observed a single time. The chain employs TRBV7-9 and TRBJ2-7, with 7 positions matching TRBD1. V shed 4 bases, J shed 4 bases, and the junction held 13 bases outside the gene matches. CDR3 length: 16 residues. The germline V gene has CDR1 SEHNR and CDR2 FQNEAQ (reference sequence). The CDR3 nucleotides read TGTGCCAGCAGCTCAGATCAGACAGGGAAGAGGTACGAGCAGTACTTC. It translates to CASSSDQTGKRYEQYF.

The rearrangement links TRBV20-1 to TRBJ2-4; TRBD2 aligns across 7 bases. With 5 bases clipped from V and 8 bases from J, the junction kept 9 bases outside the gene matches. This CDR3 is 13 amino acids long. CDR1 and CDR2 from the germline V gene are DFQATT and SNEGSKA (reference sequence). CDR3 residues: CSAELALGDIQYF. The CDR3 bases are TGCAGTGCTGAACTAGCGCTGGGAGACATTCAGTACTTC.

DNA for the CDR3: TGTGCCAGCAGTCCCTTGGGGACACCGACCTACGAGCAGTACTTC. Its translation: CASSPLGTPTYEQYF. J is TRBJ2-7 and V is TRBV7-4; a weak D match, TRBD1 (6 bases). The CDR3 consists of 15 residues. Per the germline V gene, CDR1 is SGHVT and CDR2 is SQSDAQ. V was pared by 6 bases and J by 2 bases, with 17 bases between.

The chain recombines TRBV20-1 with TRBJ2-5; D is perhaps TRBD2 (5 bases). The CDR3 extends over 13 amino acids. The germline V gene encodes CDR1 DFQATT and CDR2 SNEGSKA (reference sequence). V lost 7 bases to trimming and J lost 4 bases, with 16 bases between them. The CDR3 bases are TGCAGTGGGGAAGGACTCCGTAGAGAGACCCAGTACTTC. Residues: CSGEGLRRETQYF.

This chain links TRBV7-8 with TRBJ2-3, with TRBD2 matching over 10 bases. Germline V gene data show CDR1 as SGHVS and CDR2 as FQNEAQ. The CDR3 spans 15 residues. Germline trimming cut 5 bases from V and 6 bases from J; bases unmatched to any gene: 8. The CDR3 coding sequence is TGTGCCAGCAGCCTAACGGGACTAGCGACCGATACGCAGTATTTT. Its protein product is CASSLTGLATDTQYF.

The rearrangement links TRBV7-9 to TRBJ2-7; D is perhaps TRBD1 (5 bases). The J call could be wrong; TRBJ2-1 is a better fit for the DNA end. Per the germline V gene, CDR1 is SEHNR and CDR2 is FQNEAQ (reference sequence). The CDR3 is 14 residues long. The CDR3 protein is CASSFDDSHNEQFF. CDR3 DNA: TGTGCCAGCAGCTTCGACGACAGCCACAATGAGCAGTTCTTC.

About this clonotype: Relative to the germline gene, one junction end is altered; a read error may explain this. The chain couples TRBV7-2 to TRBJ1-4; D is ambiguous. This CDR3 has 14 residues. The germline V gene has CDR1 SGHTA and CDR2 FQGNSA. The CDR3: CASSLGARVEKLFF. The CDR3 DNA sequence: TGTGCCAGCAGCTTAGGTGCTCGAGTCGAAAAACTGTTCTTT.

V and J are TRBV7-9 and TRBJ2-3; a weak D match, TRBD2 (6 bases). V gave up 8 bases and J gave up 1 base, with 7 bases separating them. Germline loops: CDR1 SEHNR, CDR2 FQNEAQ (reference sequence). This CDR3 has 12 amino acids. The CDR3: CASSGGTDTQYF. The CDR3 region has the DNA TGTGCCAGCTCGGGGGGCACAGATACGCAGTATTTT.

This sequence joins TRBV10-3 and TRBJ2-2; TRBD2 might be the D (6 bases). In germline, CDR1 is ENHRY, CDR2 SYGVKD. CDR3 length equals 13 residues. Trimming cost V 9 bases and J 2 bases, with 10 bases left between them. This CDR3 is CAMRRENTGELFF. As DNA, the CDR3 is TGTGCCATGAGGCGGGAAAACACCGGGGAGCTGTTTTTT.